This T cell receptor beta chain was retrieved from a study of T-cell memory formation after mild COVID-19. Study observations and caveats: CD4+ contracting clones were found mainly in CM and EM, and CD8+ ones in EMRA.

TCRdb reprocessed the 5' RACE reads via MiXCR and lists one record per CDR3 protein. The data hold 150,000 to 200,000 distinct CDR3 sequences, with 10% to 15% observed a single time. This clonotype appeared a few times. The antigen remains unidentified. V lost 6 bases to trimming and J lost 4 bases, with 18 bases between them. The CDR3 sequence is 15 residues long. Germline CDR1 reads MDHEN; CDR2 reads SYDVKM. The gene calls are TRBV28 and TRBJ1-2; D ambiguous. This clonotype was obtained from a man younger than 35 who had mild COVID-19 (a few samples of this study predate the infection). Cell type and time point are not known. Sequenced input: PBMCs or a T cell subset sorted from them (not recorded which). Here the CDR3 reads CASSSGFSWGYGYTF. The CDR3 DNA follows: TGTGCCAGCAGCTCCGGCTTCAGCTGGGGCTATGGCTACACCTTC.